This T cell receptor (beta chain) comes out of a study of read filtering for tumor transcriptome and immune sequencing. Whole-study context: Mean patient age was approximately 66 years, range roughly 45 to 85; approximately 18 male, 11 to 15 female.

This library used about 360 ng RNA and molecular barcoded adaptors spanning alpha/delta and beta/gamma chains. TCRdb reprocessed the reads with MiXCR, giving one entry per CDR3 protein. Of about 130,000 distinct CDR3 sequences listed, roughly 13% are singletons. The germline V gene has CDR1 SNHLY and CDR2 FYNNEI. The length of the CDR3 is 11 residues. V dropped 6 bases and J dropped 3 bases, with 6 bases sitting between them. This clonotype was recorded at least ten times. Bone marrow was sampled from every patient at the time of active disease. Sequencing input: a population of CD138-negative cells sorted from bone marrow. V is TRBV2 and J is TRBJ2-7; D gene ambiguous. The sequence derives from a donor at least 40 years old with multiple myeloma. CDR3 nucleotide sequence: TGTGCCAGCAGGCGACACTACGAGCAGTACTTC. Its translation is CASRRHYEQYF.